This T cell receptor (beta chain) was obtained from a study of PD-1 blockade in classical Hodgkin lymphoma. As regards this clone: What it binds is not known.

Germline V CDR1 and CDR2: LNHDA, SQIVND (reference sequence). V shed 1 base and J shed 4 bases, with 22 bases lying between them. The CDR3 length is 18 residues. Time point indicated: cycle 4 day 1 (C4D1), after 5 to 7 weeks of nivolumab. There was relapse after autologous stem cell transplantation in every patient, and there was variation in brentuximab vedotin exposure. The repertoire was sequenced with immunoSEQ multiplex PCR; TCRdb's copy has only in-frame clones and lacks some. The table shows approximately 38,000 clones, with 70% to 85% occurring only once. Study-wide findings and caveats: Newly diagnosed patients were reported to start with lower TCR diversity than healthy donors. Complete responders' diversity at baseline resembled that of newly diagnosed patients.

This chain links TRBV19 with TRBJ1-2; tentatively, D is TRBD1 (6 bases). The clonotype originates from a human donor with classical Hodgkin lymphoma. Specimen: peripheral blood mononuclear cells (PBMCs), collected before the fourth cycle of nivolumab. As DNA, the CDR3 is TGTGCCAGTAGTATAGGCCTTCTCTCTAGGGGGGACTCCTATGGCTACACCTTC. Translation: CASSIGLLSRGDSYGYTF.